This T cell receptor beta chain came from a study of CD8 T cells in ankylosing spondylitis. Broader study findings: A TCR beta motif of roughly 8 highly homologous variants seemed to mark ankylosing spondylitis blood.

In regard to this clonotype: Its antigen is undetermined.

The CDR3 is 15 residues long. Germline CDR1 and CDR2: SGHRS and YFSETQ. V gave up 4 bases and J gave up 2 bases, with 14 bases separating them. One entry per CDR3 protein, called by TCRdb with MiXCR from the 5' RACE reads. The sample includes approximately 300,000 distinct CDR3 sequences, 15% to 20% of them seen just once. The chain uses TRBV5-1 and TRBJ2-3; D might be TRBD1 or TRBD2, each matching 6 bases. This receptor was obtained from a male donor with ankylosing spondylitis or in good health (not recorded which). The specimen sequenced was blood, either unsorted or a sorted T cell fraction (not recorded which). CDR3 nucleotide sequence: TGCGCCAGCAGCCCCGGGGGCCTGTCCACAGATACGCAGTATTTT. This encodes CASSPGGLSTDTQYF. Full variable domain (missing parts from reference TRBV5-1 and TRBJ2-3): KAGVTQTPRYLIKTRGQQVTLSCSPISGHRSVSWYQQTPGQGLQFLFEYFSETQRNKGNFPGRFSGRQFSNSRSEMNVSTLELGDSALYLCASSPGGLSTDTQYFGPGTRLTVL.